Listed here are 5 T cell receptor beta chains from one sample, sequenced in a study of post-analysis software for immune sequencing data. Overall study findings and caveats: Five TRBV segments occurring more often in patients than controls included TRBV5-6, TRBV5-1 and TRBV20-1.

Every TCR beta cDNA library bore unique molecular identifiers. TCRdb analysed the PCR reads with MiXCR anew, one entry per CDR3 protein. The data hold some 690,000 distinct CDR3 sequences, with 30% observed a single time. No antigen has been identified for these receptors. Material: blood. The receptors originated from a girl under 18 with multiple sclerosis.

The chain carries TRBV28 and TRBJ1-1; D is undetermined. Trimming pared 7 bases from V and 8 bases from J, leaving 17 bases between. Germline CDR1 and CDR2: MDHEN and SYDVKM. This CDR3 contains 13 residues. The CDR3 is CASTPDGWVEAFF. For the CDR3, the DNA is TGTGCCAGCACCCCGGACGGGTGGGTCGAAGCTTTCTTT.

The chain is built from TRBV24-1 and TRBJ2-1; unclear D gene. The V end was cut by 0 bases, the J end by 8 bases, with 7 bases between. Germline V gene sequence: CDR1 KGHDR, CDR2 SFDVKD. This CDR3 is built from 13 residues. Here the CDR3 reads CATSDLGLDEQFF. The CDR3 DNA follows: TGTGCCACCAGTGATTTGGGTCTGGATGAGCAGTTCTTC.

This clonotype occurred a few times. The chain uses TRBV20-1 and TRBJ1-2, with D possibly TRBD1 on 5 matching bases. Trimming cost V 6 bases and J 7 bases, with 15 bases left between them. The germline gives CDR1 DFQATT, CDR2 SNEGSKA (reference sequence). The CDR3 has 12 amino acids. The CDR3 DNA reads TGCAGTGCCCGTCTGGGGGACTTTGGCTACACCTTC. The encoded protein is CSARLGDFGYTF.

The CDR3 nucleotides read TGTGCCAGCAGCTTAACTAGCGGGGACGCCTACGAGCAGTACTTC. It codes for CASSLTSGDAYEQYF. The chain links TRBV5-5 to TRBJ2-7, with 10 positions matching TRBD2. Unmatched junction bases numbered 4, after V lost 2 bases and J lost 2 bases. The CDR3 length is 15 residues. Germline-derived CDR1 and CDR2 are SGHKS and YYEKEE (reference sequence).

This clonotype was counted between two and nine times. This chain uses TRBV4-3 with TRBJ1-2; TRBD1 aligns across 9 bases. Losses at the gene ends were 0 bases for V and 6 bases for J; bases not matched to a gene: 5. The CDR3 consists of 15 residues. Germline V CDR1 and CDR2: LGHNA, YSLEER. The CDR3 sequence: CASSQDSWTGDGYTF. The CDR3, as DNA: TGCGCCAGCAGCCAAGATTCGTGGACAGGGGATGGCTACACCTTC.